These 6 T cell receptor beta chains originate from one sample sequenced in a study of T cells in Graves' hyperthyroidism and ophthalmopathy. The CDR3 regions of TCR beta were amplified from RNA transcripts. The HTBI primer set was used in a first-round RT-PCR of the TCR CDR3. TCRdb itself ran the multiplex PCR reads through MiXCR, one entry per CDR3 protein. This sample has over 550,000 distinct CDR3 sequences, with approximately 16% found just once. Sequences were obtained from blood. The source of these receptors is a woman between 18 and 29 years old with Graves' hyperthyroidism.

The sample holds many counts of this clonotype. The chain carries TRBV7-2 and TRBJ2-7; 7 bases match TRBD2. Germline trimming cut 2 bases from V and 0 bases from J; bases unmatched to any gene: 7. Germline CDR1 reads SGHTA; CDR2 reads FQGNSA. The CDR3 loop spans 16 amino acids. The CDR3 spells CASSLQGGSGSYEQYF. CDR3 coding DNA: TGTGCCAGCAGCTTACAGGGCGGGAGCGGCTCCTACGAGCAGTACTTC.

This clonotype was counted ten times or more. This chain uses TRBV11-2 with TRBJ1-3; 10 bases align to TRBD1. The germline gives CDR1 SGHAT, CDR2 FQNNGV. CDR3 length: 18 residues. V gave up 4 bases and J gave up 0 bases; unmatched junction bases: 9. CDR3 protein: CASSSGTGVLISGNTIYF. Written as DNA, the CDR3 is TGTGCCAGCAGCTCCGGGACAGGGGTCCTTATCTCTGGAAACACCATATATTTT.

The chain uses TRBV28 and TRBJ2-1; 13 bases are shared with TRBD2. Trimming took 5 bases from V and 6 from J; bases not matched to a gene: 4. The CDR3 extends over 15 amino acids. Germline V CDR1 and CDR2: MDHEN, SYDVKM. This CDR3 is CASSGLAGVGNEQFF. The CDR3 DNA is TGTGCCAGCAGTGGACTAGCGGGAGTTGGCAATGAGCAGTTCTTC.

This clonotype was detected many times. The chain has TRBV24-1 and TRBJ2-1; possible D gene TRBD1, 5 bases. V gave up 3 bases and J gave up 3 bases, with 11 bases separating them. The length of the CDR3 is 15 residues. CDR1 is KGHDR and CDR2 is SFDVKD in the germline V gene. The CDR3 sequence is CATSDVGANYNEQFF. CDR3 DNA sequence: TGTGCCACCAGTGATGTTGGGGCGAACTACAATGAGCAGTTCTTC.

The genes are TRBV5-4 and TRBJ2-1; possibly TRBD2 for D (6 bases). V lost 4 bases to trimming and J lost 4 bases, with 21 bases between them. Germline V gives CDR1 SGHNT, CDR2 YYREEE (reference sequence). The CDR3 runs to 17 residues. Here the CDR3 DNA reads TGTGCCAGCAGCCAGCCGGGGGAAGTAGCGGCATACAATGAGCAGTTCTTC. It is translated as CASSQPGEVAAYNEQFF. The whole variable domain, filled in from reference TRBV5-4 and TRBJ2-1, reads ETGVTQSPTHLIKTRGQQVTLRCSSQSGHNTVSWYQQALGQGPQFIFQYYREEENGRGNFPPRFSGLQFPNYSSELNVNALELDDSALYLCASSQPGEVAAYNEQFFGPGTRLTVL.

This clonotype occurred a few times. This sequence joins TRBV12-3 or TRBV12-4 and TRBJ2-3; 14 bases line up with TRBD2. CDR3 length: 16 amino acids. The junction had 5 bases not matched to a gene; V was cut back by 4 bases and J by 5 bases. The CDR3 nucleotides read TGTGCCAGCAGTTCCGGACTAGCGGGGGGAGTAGATACGCAGTATTTT. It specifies CASSSGLAGGVDTQYF.